These 3 T cell receptor beta chains came from one sample sequenced in a study of blood T cell repertoires in COVID-19. Sequencing was performed with immunoSEQ multiplex PCR; in TCRdb, only in-frame clones are kept and a portion is missing. Of over 120,000 clones listed, 70% to 90% were seen once; the top ten hold 4.3%. The specimen sequenced was PBMCs or T cells enriched from blood (not recorded which). The origin of the receptors is a man aged 50 to 60 who had recovered from COVID-19.

The chain recombines TRBV29-1 with TRBJ2-5, with no clear D. V lost 2 bases to trimming and J lost 3 bases, with 7 bases between them. The germline CDR1 and CDR2 sequences are SQVTM and ANQGSEA. This CDR3 is built from 12 residues. The CDR3 nucleotides are TGCAGCGTTGAACCGTTAGAAGAGACCCAGTACTTC. Amino acid sequence: CSVEPLEETQYF.

This chain connects TRBV2 to TRBJ2-7; TRBD1 matches 10 bases. Looked up from germline, CDR1 is SNHLY and CDR2 is FYNNEI. CDR3 length: 15 residues. J lost 4 bases, V lost 7 bases, and 10 bases had no gene match. CDR3 protein: CASILNMGQGYEQYF. The CDR3 bases are TGTGCCAGCATTTTGAACATGGGACAGGGGTACGAGCAGTACTTC. Full variable domain (rest looked up from reference TRBV2 and TRBJ2-7): EPEVTQTPSHQVTQMGQEVILRCVPISNHLYFYWYRQILGQKVEFLVSFYNNEISEKSEIFDDQFSVERPDGSNFTLKIRSTKLEDSAMYFCASILNMGQGYEQYFGPGTRLTVT.

This clone was counted only a few times. V and J are TRBV15 and TRBJ2-5; 8 positions agree with TRBD1. The CDR3 consists of 15 residues. J was trimmed by 4 bases and V by 3 bases; bases with no gene match: 7. The V gene's germline CDR1 is LNHNV and CDR2 YYDKDF (reference sequence). The CDR3, as DNA: TGTGCCACCAGCAGTAGGACAGGGATCGCAGAGACCCAGTACTTC. Protein sequence: CATSSRTGIAETQYF.